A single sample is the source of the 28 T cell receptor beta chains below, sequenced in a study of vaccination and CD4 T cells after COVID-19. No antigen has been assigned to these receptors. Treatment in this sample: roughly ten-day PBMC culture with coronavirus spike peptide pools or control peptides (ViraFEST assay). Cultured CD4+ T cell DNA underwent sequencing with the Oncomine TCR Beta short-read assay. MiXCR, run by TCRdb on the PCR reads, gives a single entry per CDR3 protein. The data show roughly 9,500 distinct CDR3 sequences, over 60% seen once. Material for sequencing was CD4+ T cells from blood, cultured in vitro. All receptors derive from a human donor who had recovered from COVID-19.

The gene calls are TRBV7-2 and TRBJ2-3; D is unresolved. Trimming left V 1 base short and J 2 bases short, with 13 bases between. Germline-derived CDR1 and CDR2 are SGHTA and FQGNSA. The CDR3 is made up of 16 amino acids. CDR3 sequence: CASSLEWQANTDTQYF. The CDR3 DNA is TGTGCCAGCAGCTTAGAGTGGCAAGCTAACACAGATACGCAGTATTTT.

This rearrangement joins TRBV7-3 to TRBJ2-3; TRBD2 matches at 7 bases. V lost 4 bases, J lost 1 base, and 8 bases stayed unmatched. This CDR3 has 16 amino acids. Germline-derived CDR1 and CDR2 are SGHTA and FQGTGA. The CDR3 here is CASSSLGGPGTDTQYF. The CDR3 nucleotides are TGTGCCAGCAGCTCTTTGGGAGGGCCCGGCACAGATACGCAGTATTTT. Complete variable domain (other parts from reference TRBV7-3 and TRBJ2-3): GAGVSQTPSNKVTEKGKYVELRCDPISGHTALYWYRQSLGQGPEFLIYFQGTGAADDSGLPNDRFFAVRPEGSVSTLKIQRTERGDSAVYLCASSSLGGPGTDTQYFGPGTRLTVL.

CDR3 in amino acids: CASSRTGANQPQHF. The CDR3 DNA is TGTGCCAGCAGTCGGACAGGCGCAAATCAGCCCCAGCATTTT. The chain carries TRBV6-1 and TRBJ1-5; 7 nucleotides align to TRBD1. Germline CDR1 reads MNHNS; CDR2 reads SASEGT. This CDR3 has 14 residues. J was trimmed by 4 bases and V by 5 bases; bases with no gene match: 5.

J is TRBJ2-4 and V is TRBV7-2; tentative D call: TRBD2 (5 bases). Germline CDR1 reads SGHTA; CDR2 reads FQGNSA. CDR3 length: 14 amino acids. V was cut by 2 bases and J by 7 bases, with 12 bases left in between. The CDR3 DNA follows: TGTGCCAGCAGCTTAACGGAGGAGGCGAACATTCAGTACTTC. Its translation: CASSLTEEANIQYF.

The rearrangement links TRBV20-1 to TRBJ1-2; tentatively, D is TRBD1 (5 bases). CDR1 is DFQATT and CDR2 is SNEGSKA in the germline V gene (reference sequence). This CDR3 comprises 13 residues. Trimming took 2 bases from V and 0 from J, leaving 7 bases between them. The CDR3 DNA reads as TGCAGTGCTAGATCGGGGGCTAACTATGGCTACACCTTC. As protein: CSARSGANYGYTF.

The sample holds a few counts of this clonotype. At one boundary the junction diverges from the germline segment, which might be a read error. CDR3 coding DNA: TGTGCCAGCAGCTTAGTTGCGGGGGGACTAGCGGGAGCAGGCTTC. This sequence encodes CASSLVAGGLAGAGF. The gene calls are TRBV7-2 and TRBJ2-7; 14 bases are a match to TRBD2. CDR3 size: 15 residues. From germline, CDR1 is SGHTA and CDR2 FQGNSA.

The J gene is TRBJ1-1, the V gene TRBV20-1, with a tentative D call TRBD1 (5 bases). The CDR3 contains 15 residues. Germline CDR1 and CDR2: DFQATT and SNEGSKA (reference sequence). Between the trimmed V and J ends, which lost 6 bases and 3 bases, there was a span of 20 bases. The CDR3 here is CSAVDGRKGYTEAFF. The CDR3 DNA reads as TGCAGTGCCGTCGACGGCCGAAAGGGGTACACTGAAGCTTTCTTT.

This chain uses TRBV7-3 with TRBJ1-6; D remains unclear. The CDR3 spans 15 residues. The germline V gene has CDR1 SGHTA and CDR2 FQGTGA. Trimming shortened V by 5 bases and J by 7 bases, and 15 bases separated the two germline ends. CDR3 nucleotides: TGTGCCAGCAGCCCAACCGGAGATATCAATTCACCCCTCCACTTT. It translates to CASSPTGDINSPLHF.

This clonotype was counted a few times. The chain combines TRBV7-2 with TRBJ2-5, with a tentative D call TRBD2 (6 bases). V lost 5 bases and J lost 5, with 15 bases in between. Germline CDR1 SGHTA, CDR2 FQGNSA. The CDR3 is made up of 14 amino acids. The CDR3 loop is CASSHVGGWETQYF. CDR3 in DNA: TGTGCCAGCAGCCACGTGGGGGGTTGGGAGACCCAGTACTTC.

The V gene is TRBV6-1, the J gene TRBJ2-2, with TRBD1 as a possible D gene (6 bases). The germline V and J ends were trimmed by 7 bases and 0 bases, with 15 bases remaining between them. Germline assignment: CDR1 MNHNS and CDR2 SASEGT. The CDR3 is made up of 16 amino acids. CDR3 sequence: CASTLRGGSNTGELFF. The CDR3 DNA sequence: TGTGCCAGCACCCTACGAGGGGGATCGAACACCGGGGAGCTGTTTTTT.

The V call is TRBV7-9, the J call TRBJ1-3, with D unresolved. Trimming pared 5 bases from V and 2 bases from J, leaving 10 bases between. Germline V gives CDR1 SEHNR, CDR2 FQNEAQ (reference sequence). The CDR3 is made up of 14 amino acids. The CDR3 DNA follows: TGTGCCAGCAGCCCAAAGGACCCTGGAAACACCATATATTTT. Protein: CASSPKDPGNTIYF.

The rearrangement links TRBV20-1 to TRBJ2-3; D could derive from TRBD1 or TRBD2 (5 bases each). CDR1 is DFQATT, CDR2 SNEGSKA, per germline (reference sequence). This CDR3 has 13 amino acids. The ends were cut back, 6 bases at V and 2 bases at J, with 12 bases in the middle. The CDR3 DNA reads TGCAGTGCCCTAGGGGAGTCCACAGATACGCAGTATTTT. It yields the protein CSALGESTDTQYF.

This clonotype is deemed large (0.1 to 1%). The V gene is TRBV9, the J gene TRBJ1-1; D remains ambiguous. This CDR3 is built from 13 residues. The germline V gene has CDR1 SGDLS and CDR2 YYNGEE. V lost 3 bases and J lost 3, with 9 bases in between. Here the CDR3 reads CASSATADTEAFF. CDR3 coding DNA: TGTGCCAGCAGCGCCACGGCGGACACTGAAGCTTTCTTT.

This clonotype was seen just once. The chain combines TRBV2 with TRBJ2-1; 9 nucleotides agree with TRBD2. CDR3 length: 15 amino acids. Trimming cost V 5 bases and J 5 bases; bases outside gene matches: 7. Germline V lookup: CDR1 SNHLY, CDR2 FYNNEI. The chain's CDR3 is CASSKGGRAHNEQFF. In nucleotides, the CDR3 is TGTGCCAGCAGTAAAGGCGGGAGGGCCCACAATGAGCAGTTCTTC.

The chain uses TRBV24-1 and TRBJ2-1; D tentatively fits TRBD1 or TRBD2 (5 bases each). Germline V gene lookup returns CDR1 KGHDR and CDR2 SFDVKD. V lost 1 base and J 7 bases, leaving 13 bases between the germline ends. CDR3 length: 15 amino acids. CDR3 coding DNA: TGTGCCACCAGTGATTTAGGGGACCCACGGAATGAGCAGTTCTTC. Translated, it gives CATSDLGDPRNEQFF.

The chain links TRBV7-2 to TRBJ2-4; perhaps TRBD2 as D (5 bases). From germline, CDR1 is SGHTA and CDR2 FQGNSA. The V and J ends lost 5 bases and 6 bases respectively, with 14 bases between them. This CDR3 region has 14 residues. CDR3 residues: CASSPNVGANIQYF. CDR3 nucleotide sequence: TGTGCCAGCAGCCCTAACGTGGGAGCAAACATTCAGTACTTC.

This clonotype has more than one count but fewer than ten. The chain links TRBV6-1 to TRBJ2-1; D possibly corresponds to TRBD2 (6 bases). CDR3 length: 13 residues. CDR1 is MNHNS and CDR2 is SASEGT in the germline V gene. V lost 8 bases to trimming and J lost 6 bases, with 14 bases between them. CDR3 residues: CASWRAQPNEQFF. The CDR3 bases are TGTGCCAGCTGGAGGGCCCAGCCCAATGAGCAGTTCTTC.

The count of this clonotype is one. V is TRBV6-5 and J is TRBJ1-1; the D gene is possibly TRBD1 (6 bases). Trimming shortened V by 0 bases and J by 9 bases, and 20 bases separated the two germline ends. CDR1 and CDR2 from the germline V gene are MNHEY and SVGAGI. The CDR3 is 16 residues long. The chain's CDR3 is CASSYSRWGTKNQAFF. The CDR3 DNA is TGTGCCAGCAGTTACTCGCGGTGGGGGACAAAAAACCAAGCTTTCTTT.

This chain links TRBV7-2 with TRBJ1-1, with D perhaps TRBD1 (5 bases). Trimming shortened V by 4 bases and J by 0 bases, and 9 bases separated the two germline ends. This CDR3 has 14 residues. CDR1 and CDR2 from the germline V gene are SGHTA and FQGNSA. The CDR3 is CASSSQGVNTEAFF. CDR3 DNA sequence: TGTGCCAGCAGCTCGCAGGGTGTGAACACTGAAGCTTTCTTT. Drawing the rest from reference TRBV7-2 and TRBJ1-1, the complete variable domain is GAGVSQSPSNKVTEKGKDVELRCDPISGHTALYWYRQSLGQGLEFLIYFQGNSAPDKSGLPSDRFSAERTGGSVSTLTIQRTQQEDSAVYLCASSSQGVNTEAFFGQGTRLTVV.

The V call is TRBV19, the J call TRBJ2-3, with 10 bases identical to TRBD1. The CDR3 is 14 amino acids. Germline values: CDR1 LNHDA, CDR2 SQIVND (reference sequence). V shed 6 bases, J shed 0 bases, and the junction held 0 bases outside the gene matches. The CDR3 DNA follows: TGTGCCAGTAGGGGACAGGGGAGCACAGATACGCAGTATTTT. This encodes CASRGQGSTDTQYF.

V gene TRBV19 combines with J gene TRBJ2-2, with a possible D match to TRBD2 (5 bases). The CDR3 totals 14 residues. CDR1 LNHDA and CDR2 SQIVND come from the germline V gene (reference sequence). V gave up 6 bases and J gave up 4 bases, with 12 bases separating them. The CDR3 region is CASRGSHVTGELFF. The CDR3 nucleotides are TGTGCCAGTAGAGGGAGCCATGTCACCGGGGAGCTGTTTTTT. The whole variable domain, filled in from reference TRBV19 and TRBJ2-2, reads DGGITQSPKYLFRKEGQNVTLSCEQNLNHDAMYWYRQDPGQGLRLIYYSQIVNDFQKGDIAEGYSVSREKKESFPLTVTSAQKNPTAFYLCASRGSHVTGELFFGEGSRLTVL.

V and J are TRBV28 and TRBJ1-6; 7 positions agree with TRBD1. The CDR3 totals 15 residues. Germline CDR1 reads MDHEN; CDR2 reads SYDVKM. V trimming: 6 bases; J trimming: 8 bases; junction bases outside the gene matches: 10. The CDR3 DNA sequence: TGTGCCAGCAGCTCCACCGGGGACAGAGATTCACCCCTCCACTTT. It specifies CASSSTGDRDSPLHF.

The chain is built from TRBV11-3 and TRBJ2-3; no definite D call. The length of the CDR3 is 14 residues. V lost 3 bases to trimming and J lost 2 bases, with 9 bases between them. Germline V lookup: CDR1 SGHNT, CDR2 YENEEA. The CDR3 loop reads CASSLDPITDTQYF. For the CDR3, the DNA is TGTGCCAGCAGCTTGGACCCAATCACAGATACGCAGTATTTT. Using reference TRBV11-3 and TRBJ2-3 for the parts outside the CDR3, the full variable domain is EAGVVQSPRYKIIEKKQPVAFWCNPISGHNTLYWYLQNLGQGPELLIRYENEEAVDDSQLPKDRFSAERLKGVDSTLKIQPAELGDSAVYLCASSLDPITDTQYFGPGTRLTVL.

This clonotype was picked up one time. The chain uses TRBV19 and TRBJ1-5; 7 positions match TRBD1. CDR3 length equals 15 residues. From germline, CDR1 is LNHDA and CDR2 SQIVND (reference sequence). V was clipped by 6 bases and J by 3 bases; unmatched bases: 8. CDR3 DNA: TGTGCCAGTAGCAAGACAGGGAAGCTCAATCAGCCCCAGCATTTT. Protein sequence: CASSKTGKLNQPQHF.

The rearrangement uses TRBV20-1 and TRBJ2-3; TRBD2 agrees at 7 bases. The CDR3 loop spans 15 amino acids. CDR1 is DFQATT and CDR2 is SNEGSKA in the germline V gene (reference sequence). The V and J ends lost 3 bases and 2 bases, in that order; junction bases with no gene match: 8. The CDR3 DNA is TGCAGTGCTAGTGGCCGGGGGAGGGCCACAGATACGCAGTATTTT. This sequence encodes CSASGRGRATDTQYF.

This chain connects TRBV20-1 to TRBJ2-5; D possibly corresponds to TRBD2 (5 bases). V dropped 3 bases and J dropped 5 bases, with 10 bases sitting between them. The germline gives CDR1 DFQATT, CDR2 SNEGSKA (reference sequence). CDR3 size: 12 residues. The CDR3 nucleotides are TGCAGTGCTAGTCGGCGGAGGGAGACCCAGTACTTC. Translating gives CSASRRRETQYF.

CDR3 nucleotides: TGTGCCAGCTCTCCGGGGAGTAGATCCTACAATGAGCAGTTCTTC. It encodes CASSPGSRSYNEQFF. The V gene is TRBV18, the J gene TRBJ2-1; tentatively, D is TRBD2 (5 bases). The CDR3 extends over 15 amino acids. Germline CDR1 reads KGHSH; CDR2 reads LQKENI. V lost 6 bases, J lost 1 base, and 13 bases lay in between.

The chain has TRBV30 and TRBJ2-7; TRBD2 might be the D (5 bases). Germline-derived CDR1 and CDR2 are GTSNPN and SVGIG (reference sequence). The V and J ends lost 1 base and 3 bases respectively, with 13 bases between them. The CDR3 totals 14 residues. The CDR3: CAWSDGTRSYEQYF. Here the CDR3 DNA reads TGTGCCTGGAGTGACGGAACTAGGAGCTACGAGCAGTACTTC.